This TCR beta chain appears in the sequencing data of a study of blood T cell repertoires in COVID-19. Study summary: From the United States, Italy and Spain came samples of acute and convalescent COVID-19. Sources were T cells, B-cell-depleted T cells, or PBMCs; the material itself was cDNA or gDNA.

CDR3 size: 16 residues. V trimming: 0 bases; J trimming: 6 bases; junction bases outside the gene matches: 6. CDR1 and CDR2 (germline): SGDLS, YYNGEE. The Seattle patients, enrolled during active infection, were followed longitudinally. Per the study methods: Quantification of nucleated cells was approximated via reference gene primer amplification. Some clones are missing from TCRdb's copy, which holds only in-frame ones; the method was immunoSEQ multiplex PCR. The V and J calls and clone size were taken over from that table, and D and trimming were inferred from the DNA. The sample gives 150,000 to 200,000 clones, more than 75% of which show up once; approximately 12% is in the top ten.

Sample: peripheral blood. The chain couples TRBV9 to TRBJ2-2; the match to TRBD2 covers 9 bases. The sequence was collected from a woman aged 70-85 years with COVID-19, enrolled during active disease. CDR3: CASSVGVSGSSGELFF. CDR3 nucleotides: TGTGCCAGCAGCGTAGGGGTTAGCGGGAGTTCCGGGGAGCTGTTTTTT.